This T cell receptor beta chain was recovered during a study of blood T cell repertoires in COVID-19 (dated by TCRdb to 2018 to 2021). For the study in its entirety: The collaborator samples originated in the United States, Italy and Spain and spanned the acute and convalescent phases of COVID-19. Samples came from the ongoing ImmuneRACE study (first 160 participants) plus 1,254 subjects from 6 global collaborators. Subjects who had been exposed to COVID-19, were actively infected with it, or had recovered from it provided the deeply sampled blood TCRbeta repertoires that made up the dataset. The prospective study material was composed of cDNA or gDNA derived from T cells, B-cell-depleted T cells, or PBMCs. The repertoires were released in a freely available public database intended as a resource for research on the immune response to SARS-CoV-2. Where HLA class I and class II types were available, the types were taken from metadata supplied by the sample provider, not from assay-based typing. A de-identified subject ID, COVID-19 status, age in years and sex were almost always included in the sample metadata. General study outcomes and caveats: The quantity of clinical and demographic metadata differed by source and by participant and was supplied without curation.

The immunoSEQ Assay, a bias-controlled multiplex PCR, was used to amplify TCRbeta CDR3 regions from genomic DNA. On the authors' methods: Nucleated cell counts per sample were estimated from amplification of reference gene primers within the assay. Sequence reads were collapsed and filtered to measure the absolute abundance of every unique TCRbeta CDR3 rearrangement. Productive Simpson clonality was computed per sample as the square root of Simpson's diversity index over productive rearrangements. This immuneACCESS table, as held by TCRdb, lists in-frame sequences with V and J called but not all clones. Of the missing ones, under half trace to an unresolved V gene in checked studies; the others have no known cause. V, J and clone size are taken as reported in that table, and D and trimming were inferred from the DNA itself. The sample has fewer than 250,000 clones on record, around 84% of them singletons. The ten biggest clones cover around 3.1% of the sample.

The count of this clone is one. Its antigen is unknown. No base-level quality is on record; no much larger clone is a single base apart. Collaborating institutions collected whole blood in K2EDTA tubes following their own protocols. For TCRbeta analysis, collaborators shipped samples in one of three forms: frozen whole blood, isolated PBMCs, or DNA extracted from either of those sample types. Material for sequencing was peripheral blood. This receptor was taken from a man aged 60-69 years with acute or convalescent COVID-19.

CDR3 protein: CASRIKSGTGDGYTF. DNA sequence: TGTGCCAGCAGGATCAAAAGCGGGACAGGGGATGGCTACACCTTC. The V and J segments used are TRBV6-5 and TRBJ1-2, with 10 bases aligning to TRBD1. The CDR3 runs 15 residues from the cysteine to the phenylalanine. Only the CDR3 portion is preserved as DNA: 45 bases, with reading frame beginning at the first base. The CDR1 and CDR2 encoded by the germline V gene are MNHEY and SVGAGI. The V end gives up 6 bases and the J end 6 bases, leaving 10 bases in the junction not matched to a gene.